The source of this TCR beta chain is a study of blood T cell repertoires in COVID-19. Overall study: T cells, B-cell-depleted T cells, or PBMCs provided the cDNA or gDNA that served as material.

The ends were cut back, 2 bases at V and 7 bases at J, with 8 bases in the middle. CDR3 size: 13 residues. The germline V gene encodes CDR1 LGHNA and CDR2 YNFKEQ. The authors' processing: Amplification with reference gene primers provided the estimates of nucleated cell counts. Profiling relied on immunoSEQ multiplex PCR, and the TCRdb table lists in-frame clones only, not all of them. V, J and clone size reflect that table, while D and trimming were determined from the DNA. The sample has some 57,000 clones, nearly 90% seen once. V is TRBV4-2 and J is TRBJ2-2; no firm D call. The TCR sequence derives from a man aged 55 to 70 with active COVID-19. The sequenced sample consisted of peripheral blood. The DNA for the CDR3 is TGTGCCAGCAGCCAACCGGAGATCGGGGAGCTGTTTTTT. It specifies CASSQPEIGELFF.